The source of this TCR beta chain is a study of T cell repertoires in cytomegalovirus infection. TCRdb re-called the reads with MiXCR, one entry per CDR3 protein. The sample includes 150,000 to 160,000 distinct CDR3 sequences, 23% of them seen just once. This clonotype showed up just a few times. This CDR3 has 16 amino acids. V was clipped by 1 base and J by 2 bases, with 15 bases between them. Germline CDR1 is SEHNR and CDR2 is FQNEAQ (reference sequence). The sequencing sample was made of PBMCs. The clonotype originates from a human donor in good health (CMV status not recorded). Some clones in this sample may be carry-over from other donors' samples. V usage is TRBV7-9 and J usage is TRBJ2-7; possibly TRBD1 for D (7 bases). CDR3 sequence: CASSLVSGGTTYEQYF. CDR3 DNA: TGTGCCAGCAGCTTAGTATCAGGGGGGACCACCTACGAGCAGTACTTC.